This T cell receptor beta chain was identified in a study of T cell responses to AZD1222 COVID-19 vaccine. Study conclusions and caveats: The study found Spike-specific TCR breadth and depth rose after two AZD1222 doses. There were mostly white British donors and more females than males, and clonal diversity was possibly underestimated. Samples come after the peak T cell response, not at day 14.

The V gene end was trimmed by 1 base and the J gene end by 5 bases; junction bases not matched to a gene: 12. Germline V CDR1 and CDR2: MDHEN, SYDVKM. The CDR3 loop spans 17 amino acids. Details on this clone: The antigen is not known.

Here immunoSEQ multiplex PCR was the method, and the copy in TCRdb shows in-frame clones only, minus some. Here the sample spans over 150,000 clones, about 94% being singletons. Both about-4-week and about-12-week second-dose recipients were combined. This receptor was identified in an adult who received the AZD1222 COVID-19 vaccine. The source material was peripheral blood, sampled 28 days after the second AZD1222 dose. V and J are TRBV28 and TRBJ2-5; 8 bases match TRBD2. CDR3 loop: CASSLFSSGGPRETQYF. The CDR3 bases are TGTGCCAGCAGTTTATTCAGTTCGGGGGGGCCTAGGGAGACCCAGTACTTC.